This is a list of T cell receptor beta chains from one sample in a study of blood T cell repertoires in COVID-19. Sequenced by immunoSEQ multiplex PCR; TCRdb stores in-frame clones only, minus some. The sample includes under 300,000 clones, 70% to 90% seen only once; the top ten take approximately 2.1%. Source material: peripheral blood. The receptors derive from a woman aged 40 to 50 who had recovered from COVID-19. The CDR3 runs from the conserved cysteine through the conserved F or W. The D gene is left open where the match is weak. The size of a clone is reported for some rows only, either as once, few or many, or as a class for expanded clones.

clone_size,j_call,d_call,v_call,cdr3_aa,cdr3_nt
.,TRBJ2-4,TRBD2,TRBV6-6,CASSLGLAGGSVGNIQYF,TGTGCCAGCAGTCTGGGACTAGCGGGAGGGTCGGTGGGAAACATTCAGTACTTC
.,TRBJ2-2,TRBD1,TRBV7-8,CASSLVVTGYTGELFF,TGTGCCAGCAGCTTAGTGGTGACAGGGTACACCGGGGAGCTGTTTTTT
.,TRBJ2-1,.,TRBV29-1,CSVVDRSYSNEQFF,TGCAGCGTTGTAGACAGGTCCTACTCCAATGAGCAGTTCTTC
.,TRBJ1-5,TRBD1,TRBV18,CASSPASGTGGNQPQHF,TGTGCCAGCTCACCAGCCTCCGGGACAGGGGGTAATCAGCCCCAGCATTTT
.,TRBJ2-1,.,TRBV25-1,CASTPRGSFGGNEQFF,TGTGCCAGCACCCCTCGGGGATCTTTCGGGGGCAATGAGCAGTTCTTC
few,TRBJ1-4,.,TRBV5-1,CASSLGHRDEKLFF,TGCGCCAGCAGCTTGGGACACCGCGATGAAAAACTGTTTTTT
.,TRBJ2-2,.,TRBV7-6,CASSPPLGRTNTGELFF,TGTGCCAGCAGCCCTCCCTTAGGACGGACTAACACCGGGGAGCTGTTTTTT
.,TRBJ2-5,TRBD2,TRBV10-3,CAIAAGGEETQYF,TGTGCCATCGCGGCTGGGGGGGAAGAGACCCAGTACTTC
.,TRBJ2-4,.,TRBV7-9,CASSLEHDGVLAKNIQYF,TGTGCCAGCAGCTTAGAGCACGACGGGGTCCTAGCCAAAAACATTCAGTACTTC
once,TRBJ1-6,.,TRBV7-9,CASSSRGANNSPLHF,TGTGCCAGCAGCTCTCGGGGGGCTAATAATTCACCCCTCCACTTT
.,TRBJ2-7,TRBD1,TRBV15,CATSSYWTGEGEQYF,TGTGCCACCAGCAGTTACTGGACAGGGGAAGGCGAGCAGTACTTC
.,TRBJ2-3,.,TRBV6-2/TRBV6-3,CASSSQGGRPDTQYF,TGTGCCAGCAGTTCCCAGGGGGGCCGACCAGATACGCAGTATTTT
.,TRBJ2-7,TRBD2,TRBV27,CASMAGGYHEQYF,TGTGCCAGCATGGCGGGGGGGTACCACGAGCAGTACTTC
once,TRBJ2-5,TRBD2,TRBV18,CASSPRGGVETQYF,TGTGCCAGCTCACCACGGGGGGGGGTGGAGACCCAGTACTTC
.,TRBJ1-5,TRBD1,TRBV29-1,CSVGDRGQPQHF,TGCAGCGTTGGGGACAGAGGACAGCCCCAGCATTTT
.,TRBJ1-2,.,TRBV5-5,CASTQTGFPLYGYTF,TGTGCCAGCACCCAGACGGGGTTCCCCCTCTATGGCTACACCTTC
.,TRBJ1-6,.,TRBV7-9,CASSLSGGTYNSPLHF,TGTGCCAGCAGCTTGAGTGGAGGTACCTATAATTCACCCCTCCACTTT
.,TRBJ2-1,TRBD2,TRBV19,CATSSGGRSYNEQFF,TGTGCCACCAGTAGCGGGGGACGATCCTACAATGAGCAGTTCTTC
.,TRBJ2-7,TRBD1,TRBV27,CASSLWGQSNEQYF,TGTGCCAGCAGTTTATGGGGACAGAGCAACGAGCAGTACTTC
once,TRBJ1-2,TRBD1,TRBV29-1,CSARQGTIYGYTF,TGCAGCGCTAGACAGGGGACAATATATGGCTACACCTTC
few,TRBJ2-2,.,TRBV6-1,CASSGRGSTNTGELFF,TGTGCCAGCAGTGGTAGAGGCTCTACGAACACCGGGGAGCTGTTTTTT
.,TRBJ1-4,.,TRBV30,CAWSADGGNEKLFF,TGTGCCTGGAGCGCTGACGGGGGTAATGAAAAACTGTTTTTT
once,TRBJ2-2,.,TRBV6-1,CASSEAPGGELFF,TGTGCCAGCAGTGAAGCGCCGGGCGGGGAGCTGTTTTTT
.,TRBJ1-2,TRBD1,TRBV27,CASSPDRGYGYTF,TGTGCCAGCAGTCCAGACAGGGGGTATGGCTACACCTTC
.,TRBJ2-1,TRBD1,TRBV18,CASGGQGNEQFF,TGTGCCAGCGGTGGACAGGGGAACGAGCAGTTCTTC
few,TRBJ2-3,TRBD2,TRBV5-1,CASSLATTSGVTDTQYF,TGCGCCAGCAGCTTGGCCACTACTAGCGGGGTAACAGATACGCAGTATTTT
.,TRBJ2-2,.,TRBV10-3,CAISSWVGATNTGELFF,TGTGCCATCAGCTCCTGGGTGGGGGCGACGAACACCGGGGAGCTGTTTTTT
.,TRBJ2-7,TRBD2,TRBV4-2,CASSPVSGTSGYEQYF,TGTGCCAGCAGCCCCGTTTCCGGGACTAGCGGCTACGAGCAGTACTTC
few,TRBJ2-2,TRBD2,TRBV5-4,CASSLGLAGELFF,TGTGCCAGCAGCTTGGGACTAGCGGGGGAGCTGTTTTTT
.,TRBJ1-1,TRBD1,TRBV5-6,CASSLWTGGIYTEAFF,TGTGCCAGCAGCCTCTGGACAGGGGGGATTTACACTGAAGCTTTCTTT
.,TRBJ1-3,TRBD1,TRBV18,CASSPLVRGSGNTIYF,TGTGCCAGCTCACCACTTGTCAGGGGGTCTGGAAACACCATATATTTT
.,TRBJ2-3,TRBD1,TRBV7-6,CASSLRTGHTDTQYF,TGTGCCAGCAGCTTACGGACAGGGCACACAGATACGCAGTATTTT
.,TRBJ1-2,.,TRBV12-1,CASIPTATNYGYTF,TGTGCCAGCATCCCGACAGCAACTAACTATGGCTACACCTTC
.,TRBJ2-7,TRBD1,TRBV28,CASSSPGGKNEQYF,TGTGCCAGCAGTTCCCCAGGGGGAAAAAACGAGCAGTACTTC
.,TRBJ2-6,TRBD1,TRBV5-8,CASSLPDRGSGANVLTF,TGTGCCAGCAGCTTGCCGGACAGGGGCTCTGGGGCCAACGTCCTGACTTTC
few,TRBJ1-4,.,TRBV7-2,CASSSDRGTNEKLFF,TGTGCCAGCAGCTCCGACAGAGGCACTAATGAAAAACTGTTTTTT
.,TRBJ1-5,.,TRBV19,CASSIQSSNQPQHF,TGTGCCAGTAGTATACAAAGCAGCAATCAGCCCCAGCATTTT
.,TRBJ2-1,.,TRBV5-1,CASSLNNEQFF,TGCGCCAGCAGCCTAAACAATGAGCAGTTCTTC
.,TRBJ2-7,TRBD1,TRBV18,CASSPGTGVNEQYF,TGTGCCAGCTCACCCGGGACAGGGGTGAACGAGCAGTACTTC
.,TRBJ2-1,.,TRBV28,CASSFRRGNEQFF,TGTGCCAGCAGTTTTCGTCGAGGGAATGAGCAGTTCTTC
few,TRBJ1-3,.,TRBV30,CAWRRRQFSGNTIYF,TGTGCCTGGAGGCGTCGACAGTTCTCTGGAAACACCATATATTTT
.,TRBJ1-1,.,TRBV11-1,CASSFLQGTDTEAFF,TGTGCCAGCAGCTTCTTACAGGGTACGGACACTGAAGCTTTCTTT
once,TRBJ1-3,.,TRBV7-3,CASSSVAGNTIYF,TGTGCCAGCAGCTCAGTGGCTGGAAACACCATATATTTT